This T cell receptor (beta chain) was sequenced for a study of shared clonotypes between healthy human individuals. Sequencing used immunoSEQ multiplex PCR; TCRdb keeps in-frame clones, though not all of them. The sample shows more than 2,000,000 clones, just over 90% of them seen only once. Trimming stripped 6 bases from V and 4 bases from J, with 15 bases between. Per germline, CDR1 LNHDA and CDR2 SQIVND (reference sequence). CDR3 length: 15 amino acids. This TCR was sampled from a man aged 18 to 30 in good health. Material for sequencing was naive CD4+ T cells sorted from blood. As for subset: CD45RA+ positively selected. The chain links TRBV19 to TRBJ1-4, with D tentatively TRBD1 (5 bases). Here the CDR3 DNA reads TGTGCCAGTAGGACCATGCTCGGGGGTAATGAAAAACTGTTTTTT. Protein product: CASRTMLGGNEKLFF.